Shown below are 13 T cell receptor beta chains from a single sample sequenced in a study of T cells in narcolepsy. Libraries were prepared by immunoSEQ multiplex PCR; TCRdb keeps only in-frame clonotypes and omits some of them. This table has around 30,000 clones, 60% to 80% appearing once. Sequences were obtained from memory (CD45RA-) CD4+ T cells from blood. The receptors derive from a human donor in good health.

The J gene is TRBJ2-3, the V gene TRBV5-1; 16 bases align to TRBD2. CDR1 and CDR2 (germline): SGHRS, YFSETQ. The CDR3 loop spans 16 amino acids. The V segment lost 4 bases and the J segment 4 bases; nucleotides outside the gene matches: 3. The CDR3 protein is CASSVGLAGGPDTQYF. The CDR3 DNA is TGCGCCAGCAGCGTGGGACTAGCGGGAGGGCCAGATACGCAGTATTTT. The entire variable domain, with the rest obtained from reference TRBV5-1 and TRBJ2-3, is as follows: KAGVTQTPRYLIKTRGQQVTLSCSPISGHRSVSWYQQTPGQGLQFLFEYFSETQRNKGNFPGRFSGRQFSNSRSEMNVSTLELGDSALYLCASSVGLAGGPDTQYFGPGTRLTVL.

This rearrangement joins TRBV6-5 to TRBJ1-2; tentative D call: TRBD1 (6 bases). Germline V gene sequence: CDR1 MNHEY, CDR2 SVGAGI. The ends were cut back, 11 bases at V and 8 bases at J, with 18 bases in the middle. This CDR3 comprises 12 residues. This CDR3 is CAGEQGLEGYTF. The CDR3, as DNA: TGTGCCGGAGAACAGGGCTTGGAAGGCTACACCTTC.

This CDR3 reads CASSWARTGNTIYF. Here the CDR3 DNA reads TGTGCCAGCAGCTGGGCAAGGACTGGAAACACCATATATTTT. This sequence joins TRBV7-9 and TRBJ1-3, with unresolved D. Germline-derived CDR1 and CDR2 are SEHNR and FQNEAQ (reference sequence). The CDR3 sequence is 14 residues long. V dropped 4 bases and J dropped 2 bases, with 9 bases sitting between them.

V is TRBV6-5 and J is TRBJ1-3; perhaps TRBD1 as D (5 bases). V gave up 0 bases and J gave up 2 bases, with 8 bases separating them. Germline-derived CDR1 and CDR2 are MNHEY and SVGAGI. The CDR3 contains 15 residues. The CDR3 spells CASSYSEGPGNTIYF. CDR3 sequence (DNA): TGTGCCAGCAGTTACTCCGAGGGGCCTGGAAACACCATATATTTT.

This chain joins TRBV10-3 and TRBJ2-6; D possibly corresponds to TRBD1 (6 bases). The CDR3 sequence is 16 residues long. Per germline, CDR1 ENHRY and CDR2 SYGVKD. Trimming left V 4 bases short and J 2 bases short, with 12 bases between. The CDR3 sequence is CAISVGATAGANVLTF. Written as DNA, the CDR3 is TGTGCCATCAGTGTGGGGGCTACGGCTGGGGCCAACGTCCTGACTTTC.

V is TRBV6-5 and J is TRBJ2-1; TRBD1 matches 10 bases. Germline V gene sequence: CDR1 MNHEY, CDR2 SVGAGI. The CDR3 is made up of 14 amino acids. V shed 6 bases, J shed 6 bases, and the junction held 5 bases outside the gene matches. The CDR3 DNA reads as TGTGCCAGCAGAGGACAGGGGGAGGCCAATGAGCAGTTCTTC. Translated, it gives CASRGQGEANEQFF.

The chain joins TRBV11-2 to TRBJ1-1, with 7 bases matching TRBD1. Germline CDR1 and CDR2: SGHAT and FQNNGV. The CDR3 has 17 residues. Unmatched junction bases numbered 11, after V lost 1 base and J lost 3 bases. CDR3 residues: CASSLGTIGQADTEAFF. CDR3 nucleotides: TGTGCCAGCAGCTTAGGCACGATAGGACAGGCAGACACTGAAGCTTTCTTT.

The CDR3 nucleotides read TGTGCCAGCAACCGAGGGGGAAGCACCGGGGAGCTGTTTTTT. Its protein product is CASNRGGSTGELFF. The gene calls are TRBV28 and TRBJ2-2, with D maybe TRBD1 (6 bases). Trimming took 7 bases from V and 4 from J, leaving 13 bases between them. Germline lookup yields CDR1 MDHEN and CDR2 SYDVKM. The CDR3 has 14 amino acids.

The gene calls are TRBV27 and TRBJ2-7; D is undetermined. CDR3 length equals 15 residues. Trimming shortened V by 5 bases and J by 0 bases, and 14 bases separated the two germline ends. Germline V gives CDR1 MNHEY, CDR2 SMNVEV (reference sequence). This CDR3 reads CASSLGGVGSYEQYF. As DNA, the CDR3 is TGTGCCAGCAGTCTGGGTGGGGTTGGCTCCTACGAGCAGTACTTC.

The chain is built from TRBV4-1 and TRBJ1-2; tentative D call: TRBD1 (5 bases). Trimming stripped 1 base from V and 6 bases from J, with 12 bases between. There are 14 residues in the CDR3. Germline V gene sequence: CDR1 MGHRA, CDR2 YSYEKL. The CDR3 DNA reads TGCGCCAGCAGCCAAGGGGAAGGGGTGGATGGCTACACCTTC. It specifies CASSQGEGVDGYTF.

By sample share, this clone is medium-sized (0.01 to 0.1%). The chain joins TRBV7-9 to TRBJ1-3; a possible D gene is TRBD1 (6 bases). CDR1 SEHNR and CDR2 FQNEAQ come from the germline V gene (reference sequence). The CDR3 runs to 13 residues. V shed 4 bases and J shed 2 bases, with 6 bases lying between them. The CDR3 loop reads CASSSGAGNTIYF. The CDR3 DNA sequence: TGTGCCAGCAGCTCAGGGGCTGGAAACACCATATATTTT. Variable domain in full (rest from reference TRBV7-9 and TRBJ1-3): DTGVSQNPRHKITKRGQNVTFRCDPISEHNRLYWYRQTLGQGPEFLTYFQNEAQLEKSRLLSDRFSAERPKGSFSTLEIQRTEQGDSAMYLCASSSGAGNTIYFGEGSWLTVV.

The chain combines TRBV4-1 with TRBJ2-5; possibly TRBD1 or TRBD2 for D (6 bases each). This CDR3 comprises 17 residues. Germline V gene sequence: CDR1 MGHRA, CDR2 YSYEKL. Trimming took off 0 bases at V and 6 bases at J, with 20 bases between the two ends. CDR3: CASSQDIPGALSKTQYF. CDR3 in DNA: TGCGCCAGCAGCCAAGATATTCCGGGGGCCCTTTCGAAGACCCAGTACTTC.

This clone was seen once. V usage is TRBV27 and J usage is TRBJ2-2; TRBD2 aligns across 9 bases. The V and J ends lost 1 base and 0 bases, in that order; junction bases with no gene match: 3. The germline V gene encodes CDR1 MNHEY and CDR2 SMNVEV (reference sequence). The CDR3 sequence is 17 residues long. As DNA, the CDR3 is TGTGCCAGCAGTTTATTTCCTAGCGGGACGAACACCGGGGAGCTGTTTTTT. Amino acids: CASSLFPSGTNTGELFF.